These T cell receptor beta chains were read from a single sample in a study of somatic mutations in cytotoxic T cells in rheumatoid arthritis. TCRdb's table, derived via immunoSEQ multiplex PCR, lists solely in-frame clones and lacks some. Of 7,200 or so clones listed, approximately 70% are singletons. Sequencing was carried out using CD8+ T cells sorted from blood. Receptors were obtained from a man aged 40-50 years in good health. Each CDR3 is given without its conserved first and last residue. Expanded clones are given a class, and other clones once, few, many or no size at all.

cdr3_aa v_call clone_size j_call
ASSLTGGSNQPQH TRBV27 - TRBJ1-5
ASSEGLTGLGNEQF TRBV2 - TRBJ2-1
ASSLPGAHEQF TRBV7-6 - TRBJ2-1
ASSHTRDVTSSGNTIY TRBV9 - TRBJ1-3
ASSYSASLNTEAF TRBV6-5 - TRBJ1-1
ASSAGHSYEQY TRBV28 - TRBJ2-7
ASIQGNTEAF TRBV2 - TRBJ1-1
ASRPGGRNQPQH TRBV27 few TRBJ1-5
SVEGDFYGYT TRBV29-1 - TRBJ1-2
ASSPPSTDTQY TRBV11-3 - TRBJ2-3
ASGQPHEQY TRBV10-3 once TRBJ2-7
ASSLYFRAYEQY TRBV27 - TRBJ2-7
ASSPRTGDGYT TRBV7-9 - TRBJ1-2